Listed here are 31 T cell receptor beta chains from one sample, sequenced in a study of cytomegalovirus exposure and HLA in healthy donors. Researchers ran the PCR with 60 Vbeta and 13 Jbeta primers. TCRdb's table, derived via immunoSEQ multiplex PCR, lists solely in-frame clones and lacks some. The profile shows under 200,000 clones, approximately 80% of them singletons. The sequenced sample consisted of PBMCs. The receptor set was obtained from a man aged 45 to 65 in good health and CMV-seropositive.

The J gene is TRBJ2-1, the V gene TRBV7-9, with TRBD2 identical over 9 bases. The V gene's germline CDR1 is SEHNR and CDR2 FQNEAQ (reference sequence). The CDR3 length is 17 residues. V shed 2 bases, J shed 0 bases, and the junction held 5 bases outside the gene matches. The CDR3 protein is CASSLLAGLGSYNEQFF. The DNA of the CDR3 is TGTGCCAGCAGCTTACTAGCGGGGCTGGGCTCCTACAATGAGCAGTTCTTC.

The genes are TRBV19 and TRBJ2-1; D call uncertain. This CDR3 spans 13 amino acids. Trimming took off 9 bases at V and 9 bases at J, with 18 bases between the two ends. Germline V gene sequence: CDR1 LNHDA, CDR2 SQIVND (reference sequence). The CDR3 loop is CASTPTSRGEQFF. In DNA, the CDR3 is TGTGCCAGCACACCGACCTCTCGCGGTGAGCAGTTCTTC.

V and J are TRBV5-6 and TRBJ1-4; TRBD1 might be the D (6 bases). CDR1 is SGHDT, CDR2 YYEEEE, per germline. V lost 6 bases to trimming and J lost 5 bases, with 17 bases between them. The CDR3 consists of 15 residues. Written as DNA, the CDR3 is TGTGCCAGCAATAGGGGGGGGGATTGGAATGAAAAACTGTTTTTT. Protein product: CASNRGGDWNEKLFF.

The rearrangement uses TRBV10-2 and TRBJ2-1, with 14 bases fitting TRBD2. V lost 2 bases, J lost 7 bases, and 7 bases stayed unmatched. This CDR3 is built from 17 residues. Looked up from germline, CDR1 is WSHSY and CDR2 is SAAADI. The CDR3 DNA reads as TGCGCCAGCAGTGAGCGAGGACTAGCGGGGGGCCGAAATGAGCAGTTCTTC. This gives the protein CASSERGLAGGRNEQFF.

The chain uses TRBV6-5 and TRBJ1-5; D unclear. Germline values: CDR1 MNHEY, CDR2 SVGAGI. Trimming took off 6 bases at V and 3 bases at J, with 15 bases between the two ends. There are 15 residues in the CDR3. The CDR3 here is CASSEYPPTNQPQHF. The CDR3 DNA reads TGTGCCAGCAGCGAGTACCCGCCAACCAATCAGCCCCAGCATTTT.

This chain uses TRBV5-1 with TRBJ2-2; a weak D match, TRBD1 (6 bases). The CDR3 contains 15 residues. With 2 bases removed from V and 0 bases from J, the gap between germline ends came to 8 bases. The V gene's germline CDR1 is SGHRS and CDR2 YFSETQ. The CDR3 reads CASSFRDTNTGELFF. For the CDR3, the DNA is TGCGCCAGCAGCTTCCGGGACACGAACACCGGGGAGCTGTTTTTT.

The CDR3 DNA is TGTGCCAGCAGCTTCAATAGCGGGACAGGGGACTACGAGCAGTACTTC. Its translation: CASSFNSGTGDYEQYF. The chain joins TRBV7-2 to TRBJ2-5; 10 bases align to TRBD1. TRBJ2-7 matches the DNA end more closely, so the J call is doubtful. There are 16 residues in the CDR3. From germline, CDR1 is SGHTA and CDR2 FQGNSA.

This chain connects TRBV7-3 to TRBJ1-1; D may be TRBD1 (5 bases). The length of the CDR3 is 15 residues. The V end was cut by 5 bases, the J end by 0 bases, with 13 bases between. CDR1 and CDR2 (germline): SGHTA, FQGTGA. The CDR3 loop reads CASSPHPGMNTEAFF. The CDR3 region has the DNA TGTGCCAGCAGCCCCCATCCAGGGATGAACACTGAAGCTTTCTTT.

The chain combines TRBV5-1 with TRBJ1-1; TRBD1 matches 7 bases. This CDR3 has 16 amino acids. J gave up 0 bases and V 5 bases, and 10 bases lay outside the gene matches. Per germline, CDR1 SGHRS and CDR2 YFSETQ. CDR3 bases: TGCGCCAGCAGACGCGCGCGGACAGGTATGAACACTGAAGCTTTCTTT. This sequence encodes CASRRARTGMNTEAFF.

This clone has more than one count but fewer than ten. The chain employs TRBV11-2 and TRBJ1-6; TRBD1 is a possible D gene (5 bases). Germline values: CDR1 SGHAT, CDR2 FQNNGV. V shed 5 bases and J shed 9 bases, with 20 bases lying between them. CDR3 size: 16 residues. CDR3 region: CASSEPWGGDSSPLHF. In DNA, the CDR3 is TGTGCCAGCAGCGAACCTTGGGGCGGTGACAGTTCACCCCTCCACTTT.

The V gene is TRBV7-9, the J gene TRBJ2-1; TRBD2 matches 9 bases. CDR1 and CDR2 (germline): SEHNR, FQNEAQ (reference sequence). CDR3 length equals 15 residues. Trimming removed 1 base from V and 2 bases from J; junction bases left unmatched: 0. The CDR3 DNA follows: TGTGCCAGCAGCTTAGGCGGGGGGGCCTACAATGAGCAGTTCTTC. It encodes CASSLGGGAYNEQFF.

This chain joins TRBV19 and TRBJ2-2; 12 nucleotides align to TRBD2. The V segment lost 6 bases and the J segment 5 bases; nucleotides outside the gene matches: 13. Germline-derived CDR1 and CDR2 are LNHDA and SQIVND (reference sequence). CDR3 length: 18 residues. The CDR3 region is CASRMGLAGGRVTGELFF. In DNA form, the CDR3 reads TGTGCCAGTAGGATGGGGCTAGCGGGAGGGCGTGTTACCGGGGAGCTGTTTTTT.

The V gene is TRBV28, the J gene TRBJ2-5; no firm D call. From germline, CDR1 is MDHEN and CDR2 SYDVKM. This CDR3 comprises 11 residues. V was trimmed by 5 bases and J by 2 bases, leaving 3 bases between them. CDR3 DNA: TGTGCCAGCAGTCTACAAGAGACCCAGTACTTC. Its translation is CASSLQETQYF.

The rearrangement links TRBV7-2 to TRBJ2-5; 9 bases map to TRBD2. V dropped 0 bases and J dropped 2; count of bases not matched to a gene: 16. Germline V gives CDR1 SGHTA, CDR2 FQGNSA. CDR3 length: 20 residues. CDR3 sequence: CASSLALSGWASGEQETQYF. The CDR3, as DNA: TGTGCCAGCAGCTTAGCGCTCTCAGGGTGGGCTAGCGGGGAACAAGAGACCCAGTACTTC.

The chain carries TRBV2 and TRBJ1-2; 12 nucleotides match TRBD1. CDR1 and CDR2 (germline): SNHLY, FYNNEI. CDR3 length equals 13 residues. V lost 11 bases, J lost 5 bases, and 6 bases stayed unmatched. As DNA, the CDR3 is TGTGCCGGGGACAGGGGGCTGGTATATGGCTACACCTTC. Its translation: CAGDRGLVYGYTF.

Worth noting for this clone: The junction and the germline gene differ at one end; a read error may be behind it. The V gene is TRBV7-7, the J gene TRBJ2-3, with TRBD2 identical over 10 bases. CDR3 length equals 16 residues. CDR1 SSHAT and CDR2 FNYEAQ come from the germline V gene (reference sequence). The CDR3 loop is CASSLDASGSLDTQYF. DNA of the CDR3: TGTGCTAGCAGCTTAGATGCTAGCGGGAGCTTAGATACGCAGTATTTT. Full variable domain (missing parts from reference TRBV7-7 and TRBJ2-3): GAGVSQSPRYKVTKRGQDVTLRCDPISSHATLYWYQQALGQGPEFLTYFNYEAQPDKSGLPSDRFSAERPEGSISTLTIQRTEQRDSAMYRCASSLDASGSLDTQYFGPGTRLTVL.

CDR3 in DNA: TGTGCCAGCAGCTTAGGGACACTAGCGGGCGAGCAGTACTTC. Encoded protein: CASSLGTLAGEQYF. This chain links TRBV7-8 with TRBJ2-7; 9 positions match TRBD2. Losses at the gene ends were 1 base for V and 6 bases for J; bases not matched to a gene: 4. The length of the CDR3 is 14 residues. CDR1 is SGHVS, CDR2 FQNEAQ, per germline.

This clone was seen only a few times. The sample carries other DNA sequences with the same CDR3. The chain combines TRBV29-1 with TRBJ2-7; 11 nucleotides line up with TRBD2. Germline CDR1 SQVTM, CDR2 ANQGSEA. The CDR3 has 13 residues. V dropped 3 bases and J dropped 4; count of bases not matched to a gene: 2. CDR3 residues: CSVEGLADYEQYF. CDR3 DNA: TGCAGCGTTGAGGGACTAGCGGATTACGAGCAGTACTTC.

The rearrangement links TRBV28 to TRBJ2-7; 8 nucleotides align to TRBD2. The CDR3 consists of 14 residues. The ends lost 6 bases at V and 0 bases at J; junction bases unmatched: 4. Germline-derived CDR1 and CDR2 are MDHEN and SYDVKM. The CDR3 loop reads CASRAGGFSYEQYF. The CDR3 DNA reads as TGTGCCAGCAGGGCGGGGGGTTTCTCCTACGAGCAGTACTTC.

This rearrangement joins TRBV6-6 to TRBJ1-5, with D hard to call. V shed 7 bases and J shed 6 bases, with 13 bases lying between them. The germline CDR1 and CDR2 sequences are MNHNY and SVGAGI (reference sequence). The CDR3 is 13 residues long. Here the CDR3 DNA reads TGTGCCAGCACTCAGGATACATCTCAGCCCCAGCATTTT. Protein sequence: CASTQDTSQPQHF.

The J gene is TRBJ2-7, the V gene TRBV5-4, with D possibly being TRBD1 (6 bases). CDR1 SGHNT and CDR2 YYREEE come from the germline V gene (reference sequence). Trimming took off 3 bases at V and 8 bases at J, with 21 bases between the two ends. This CDR3 is built from 15 residues. This chain's CDR3 is CASSSRQEPTLKQYF. CDR3 nucleotide sequence: TGTGCCAGCAGCTCCCGACAGGAGCCCACTCTGAAGCAGTACTTC.

The chain is built from TRBV29-1 and TRBJ1-3, with 10 nucleotides matching TRBD1. Germline V lookup: CDR1 SQVTM, CDR2 ANQGSEA. Unmatched junction bases numbered 5, after V lost 6 bases and J lost 0 bases. The CDR3 loop spans 15 amino acids. CDR3 DNA sequence: TGCAGCGTAGGTGACAGGGGGCCCTCTGGAAACACCATATATTTT. Residues: CSVGDRGPSGNTIYF. Combining the CDR3 with reference TRBV29-1 and TRBJ1-3 gives the whole variable domain SAVISQKPSRDICQRGTSLTIQCQVDSQVTMMFWYRQQPGQSLTLIATANQGSEATYESGFVIDKFPISRPNLTFSTLTVSNMSPEDSSIYLCSVGDRGPSGNTIYFGEGSWLTVV.

On this clone itself: Other DNA sequences of this sample code for an identical CDR3. The rearrangement joins TRBV5-1 to TRBJ1-2, with unresolved D. CDR3 length: 15 residues. Germline V CDR1 and CDR2: SGHRS, YFSETQ. The V and J ends lost 0 bases and 2 bases respectively, with 11 bases between them. DNA for the CDR3: TGCGCCAGCAGCTTGGGCTCAGGCGAGAACTATGGCTACACCTTC. Its protein product is CASSLGSGENYGYTF.

The rearrangement links TRBV7-2 to TRBJ1-3; TRBD1 matches 7 bases. The ends lost 8 bases at V and 4 bases at J; junction bases unmatched: 5. CDR3 length: 13 amino acids. CDR1 is SGHTA and CDR2 is FQGNSA in the germline V gene. CDR3 sequence reads: CASGDREGNTIYF. The CDR3 region has the DNA TGTGCCAGCGGAGACAGGGAGGGAAACACCATATATTTT.

The CDR3 DNA follows: TGTGCCAGTAAACCGGGGGGATTGGAGACCCAGTACTTC. It is translated as CASKPGGLETQYF. The chain uses TRBV6-6 and TRBJ2-5, with 7 bases fitting TRBD2. This CDR3 has 13 residues. CDR1 is MNHNY and CDR2 is SVGAGI in the germline V gene (reference sequence). Trimming removed 9 bases from V and 5 bases from J; junction bases left unmatched: 9.

This chain joins TRBV9 and TRBJ2-2, with 8 bases identical to TRBD2. J was trimmed by 3 bases and V by 3 bases; bases with no gene match: 4. Looked up from germline, CDR1 is SGDLS and CDR2 is YYNGEE. The CDR3 length is 15 residues. The DNA of the CDR3 is TGTGCCAGCAGCGCCAGCGGGAGCTACACCGGGGAGCTGTTTTTT. Translating gives CASSASGSYTGELFF.

The V gene is TRBV2, the J gene TRBJ2-2; weak D call: TRBD2 (5 bases). In germline, CDR1 is SNHLY, CDR2 FYNNEI. The CDR3 runs to 13 residues. Trimming stripped 5 bases from V and 5 bases from J, with 9 bases between. The CDR3 coding sequence is TGTGCCAGCAGTATAGGAGGTACCGGGGAGCTGTTTTTT. Translated, it gives CASSIGGTGELFF. Filled out from reference TRBV2 and TRBJ2-2, the complete variable domain reads EPEVTQTPSHQVTQMGQEVILRCVPISNHLYFYWYRQILGQKVEFLVSFYNNEISEKSEIFDDQFSVERPDGSNFTLKIRSTKLEDSAMYFCASSIGGTGELFFGEGSRLTVL.

The V gene is TRBV10-1, the J gene TRBJ1-6, with 8 bases fitting TRBD1. The CDR3 runs to 15 residues. The junction had 8 bases not matched to a gene; V was cut back by 0 bases and J by 13 bases. CDR1 and CDR2 from the germline V gene are WNHNN and SYGVQD (reference sequence). DNA for the CDR3: TGCGCCAGCAGTGAGTCCGAGACAGGGGAGACTCCCCTCCACTTT. This gives the protein CASSESETGETPLHF.

V usage is TRBV19 and J usage is TRBJ2-4; 9 bases agree with TRBD2. The CDR3 covers 19 residues. Looked up from germline, CDR1 is LNHDA and CDR2 is SQIVND (reference sequence). The trim removed 3 bases at V and 1 base at J, leaving 13 bases unmatched. The CDR3 loop is CASSIVGGFLAGAKNIQYF. The CDR3 DNA reads TGTGCCAGTAGTATTGTAGGGGGCTTTCTAGCGGGGGCCAAAAACATTCAGTACTTC. The entire variable domain, with the rest obtained from reference TRBV19 and TRBJ2-4, is as follows: DGGITQSPKYLFRKEGQNVTLSCEQNLNHDAMYWYRQDPGQGLRLIYYSQIVNDFQKGDIAEGYSVSREKKESFPLTVTSAQKNPTAFYLCASSIVGGFLAGAKNIQYFGAGTRLSVL.

V is TRBV6-1 and J is TRBJ1-5; 8 bases line up with TRBD1. The CDR3 runs 15 residues. V shed 0 bases and J 5 bases; nucleotides not matched to a gene: 3. Germline values: CDR1 MNHNS, CDR2 SASEGT. This CDR3 is CASSEAQGAHQPQHF. CDR3 coding DNA: TGTGCCAGCAGTGAAGCGCAGGGGGCCCATCAGCCCCAGCATTTT.

The rearrangement uses TRBV15 and TRBJ1-5; D is unresolved. The CDR3 length is 13 residues. Trimming stripped 1 base from V and 6 bases from J, with 7 bases between. CDR1 is LNHNV and CDR2 is YYDKDF in the germline V gene (reference sequence). The CDR3 coding sequence is TGTGCCACCAGCAGAGGTAACAGTCAGCCCCAGCATTTT. Protein: CATSRGNSQPQHF.